These 11 T cell receptor beta chains came from one sample sequenced in a study of breast tumors, draining lymph nodes, adjacent tissues. TCRdb re-called the multiplex PCR reads through MiXCR, storing one row per CDR3 protein. The repertoire includes approximately 130,000 distinct CDR3 sequences, 21% of them detected once, and 2% to 2.5% sits in the top ten. Samples came from axillary lymph nodes draining the breast cancer. Sample: axillary lymph node tissue. The origin of the receptors is a female donor with breast cancer. Some clones in this sample may be carry-over from other donors' samples.

This clonotype appeared many times. The gene calls are TRBV6-1 and TRBJ2-2; maybe TRBD1 (5 bases). V gave up 2 bases and J gave up 3 bases, with 7 bases separating them. The CDR3 sequence is 14 residues long. Looked up from germline, CDR1 is MNHNS and CDR2 is SASEGT. The CDR3 is CASSELGDTGELFF. In nucleotides, the CDR3 is TGTGCCAGCAGTGAATTAGGGGACACCGGGGAGCTGTTTTTT.

This clonotype was seen ten or more times. The V gene is TRBV19, the J gene TRBJ1-2, with D possibly matching TRBD1 (5 bases). Germline CDR1 reads LNHDA; CDR2 reads SQIVND (reference sequence). Trimming removed 3 bases from V and 5 bases from J, with 16 bases in between. This CDR3 is 15 amino acids long. The CDR3 DNA follows: TGTGCCAGTAGTATGATTGGGACTGGGCTATATGGCTACACCTTC. This encodes CASSMIGTGLYGYTF.

This clonotype came up a few times. The chain carries TRBV28 and TRBJ2-7; D is possibly TRBD2 (6 bases). Between the trimmed V and J ends, which lost 6 bases and 8 bases, there was a span of 14 bases. The CDR3 runs 12 residues. In germline, CDR1 is MDHEN, CDR2 SYDVKM. The chain's CDR3 is CASSTWAGKQYF. CDR3 in DNA: TGTGCCAGCAGCACCTGGGCGGGGAAGCAGTACTTC.

This clonotype was detected only a few times. The chain links TRBV4-1 to TRBJ2-2; 9 nucleotides line up with TRBD2. The V gene end was trimmed by 1 base and the J gene end by 5 bases; junction bases not matched to a gene: 5. The CDR3 runs 16 residues. The germline V gene encodes CDR1 MGHRA and CDR2 YSYEKL. The CDR3 is CASSQAAGGMTGELFF. Here the CDR3 DNA reads TGCGCCAGCAGCCAAGCCGCGGGAGGGATGACCGGGGAGCTGTTTTTT.

Ten or more counts support this clonotype. The chain carries TRBV4-2 and TRBJ2-7; TRBD2 might be the D (6 bases). Trimming stripped 4 bases from V and 5 bases from J, with 21 bases between. There are 16 residues in the CDR3. Germline CDR1 LGHNA, CDR2 YNFKEQ. The CDR3 loop is CASSRQRLVESNEQYF. Here the CDR3 DNA reads TGTGCCAGCAGCCGACAAAGACTAGTCGAATCTAACGAGCAGTACTTC.

A note on this clonotype: A much larger clone lies one base from this, so it may be a read error. The chain employs TRBV12-3 or TRBV12-4 and TRBJ1-4; no reliable D call. CDR3 length: 14 residues. With 6 bases removed from V and 4 bases from J, the gap between germline ends came to 12 bases. The CDR3 protein is CASRSDSINEKLFF. The CDR3 DNA sequence: TGTGCCAGCAGAAGTGATTCAATTAATGAAAAACTGTTTTTT.

This clonotype was recorded a few times. J is TRBJ2-3 and V is TRBV7-3, with 7 bases that match TRBD1. CDR3 size: 19 residues. The germline V gene has CDR1 SGHTA and CDR2 FQGTGA. The junction had 15 bases not matched to a gene; V was cut back by 2 bases and J by 1 base. Here the CDR3 DNA reads TGTGCCAGCAGCTTATTCGGCCCCAGACAGGGACGGGGCACAGATACGCAGTATTTT. It specifies CASSLFGPRQGRGTDTQYF.

This clonotype was seen ten or more times. The V gene is TRBV7-3, the J gene TRBJ2-1; the D is unclear. The CDR3 is 15 amino acids. V shed 5 bases and J shed 6 bases, with 17 bases lying between them. CDR1 is SGHTA and CDR2 is FQGTGA in the germline V gene. The CDR3 DNA is TGTGCCAGCAGCCCCTCAGGCACAGTTCGCAATGAGCAGTTCTTC. Encoded protein: CASSPSGTVRNEQFF.

This clonotype was detected many times. This rearrangement joins TRBV28 to TRBJ1-6; 7 bases align to TRBD1. The CDR3 length is 13 residues. Trimming took 6 bases from V and 7 from J; bases not matched to a gene: 3. Germline lookup yields CDR1 MDHEN and CDR2 SYDVKM. DNA of the CDR3: TGTGCCAGCAGCCAGGGACAGAATTCACCCCTCCACTTT. Translation: CASSQGQNSPLHF.

With regard to this clonotype: A much more abundant neighbour one base away suggests this may be a read error. The chain joins TRBV20-1 to TRBJ1-4; a weak D match, TRBD1 (5 bases). The CDR3 covers 16 residues. Germline assignment: CDR1 DFQATT and CDR2 SNEGSKA (reference sequence). CDR3 region: CRARDLLGRVHEKLFF. The DNA for the CDR3 is TGCAGAGCTAGAGATCTTTTGGGCAGGGTCCATGAAAAACTGTTTTTT.

The sample holds many counts of this clonotype. V is TRBV5-1 and J is TRBJ2-7; perhaps TRBD2 as D (6 bases). The CDR3 loop spans 15 amino acids. Trimming shortened V by 0 bases and J by 3 bases, and 13 bases separated the two germline ends. Germline V gene data show CDR1 as SGHRS and CDR2 as YFSETQ. CDR3: CASSLEGSGLYEQYF. The CDR3 DNA is TGCGCCAGCAGCTTGGAAGGGAGCGGGCTCTACGAGCAGTACTTC.